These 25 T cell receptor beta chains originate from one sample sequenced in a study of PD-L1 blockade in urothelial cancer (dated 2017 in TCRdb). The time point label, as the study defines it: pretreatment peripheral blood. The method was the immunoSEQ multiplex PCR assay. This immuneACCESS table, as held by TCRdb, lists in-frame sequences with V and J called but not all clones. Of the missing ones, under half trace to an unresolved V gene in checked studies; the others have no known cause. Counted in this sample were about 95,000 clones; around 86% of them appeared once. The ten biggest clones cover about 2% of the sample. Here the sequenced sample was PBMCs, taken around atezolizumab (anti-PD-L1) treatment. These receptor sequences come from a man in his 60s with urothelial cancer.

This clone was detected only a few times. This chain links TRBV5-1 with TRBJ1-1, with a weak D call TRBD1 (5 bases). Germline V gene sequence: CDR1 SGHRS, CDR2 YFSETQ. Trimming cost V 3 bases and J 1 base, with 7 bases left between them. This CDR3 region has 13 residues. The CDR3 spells CASSSTGNTEAFF. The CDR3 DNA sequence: TGCGCCAGCAGCTCTACAGGGAACACTGAAGCTTTCTTT.

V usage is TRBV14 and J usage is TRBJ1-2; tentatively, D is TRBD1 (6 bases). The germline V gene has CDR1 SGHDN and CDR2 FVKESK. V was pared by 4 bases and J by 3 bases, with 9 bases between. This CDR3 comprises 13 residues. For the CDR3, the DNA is TGTGCCAGCAGCCGGGACACCTACTATGGCTACACCTTC. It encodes CASSRDTYYGYTF.

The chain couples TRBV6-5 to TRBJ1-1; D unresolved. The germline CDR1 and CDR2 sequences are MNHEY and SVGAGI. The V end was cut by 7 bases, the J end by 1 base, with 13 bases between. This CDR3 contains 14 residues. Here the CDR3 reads CASILTPANTEAFF. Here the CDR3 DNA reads TGTGCCAGCATTTTGACACCGGCGAACACTGAAGCTTTCTTT.

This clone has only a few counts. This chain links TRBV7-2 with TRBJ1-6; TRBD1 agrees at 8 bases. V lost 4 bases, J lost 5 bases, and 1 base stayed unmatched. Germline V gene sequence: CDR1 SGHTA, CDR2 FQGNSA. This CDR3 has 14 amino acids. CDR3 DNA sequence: TGTGCCAGCAGCTGGACAGGGAATAATTCACCCCTCCACTTT. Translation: CASSWTGNNSPLHF. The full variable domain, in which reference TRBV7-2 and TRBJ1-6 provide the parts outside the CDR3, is GAGVSQSPSNKVTEKGKDVELRCDPISGHTALYWYRQSLGQGLEFLIYFQGNSAPDKSGLPSDRFSAERTGGSVSTLTIQRTQQEDSAVYLCASSWTGNNSPLHFGNGTRLTVT.

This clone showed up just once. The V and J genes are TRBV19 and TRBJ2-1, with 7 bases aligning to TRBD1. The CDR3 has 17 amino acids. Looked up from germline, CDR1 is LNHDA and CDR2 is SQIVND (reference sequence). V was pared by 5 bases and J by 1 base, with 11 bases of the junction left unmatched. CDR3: CASSVRPGQWSYNEQFF. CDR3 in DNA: TGTGCCAGTAGTGTGAGACCGGGACAGTGGTCCTACAATGAGCAGTTCTTC.

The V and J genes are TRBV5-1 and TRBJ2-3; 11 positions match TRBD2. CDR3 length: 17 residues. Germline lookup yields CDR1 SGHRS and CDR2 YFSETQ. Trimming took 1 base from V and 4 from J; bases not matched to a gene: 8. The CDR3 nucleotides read TGCGCCAGCAGCTTGATGATTACTAGCGGGAGTGCAGATACGCAGTATTTT. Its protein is CASSLMITSGSADTQYF.

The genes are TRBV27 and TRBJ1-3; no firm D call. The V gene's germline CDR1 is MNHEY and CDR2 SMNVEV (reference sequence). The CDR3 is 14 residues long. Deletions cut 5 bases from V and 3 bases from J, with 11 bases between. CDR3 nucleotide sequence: TGTGCCAGCAGTCTGACTCCACTTGGAAACACCATATATTTT. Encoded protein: CASSLTPLGNTIYF.

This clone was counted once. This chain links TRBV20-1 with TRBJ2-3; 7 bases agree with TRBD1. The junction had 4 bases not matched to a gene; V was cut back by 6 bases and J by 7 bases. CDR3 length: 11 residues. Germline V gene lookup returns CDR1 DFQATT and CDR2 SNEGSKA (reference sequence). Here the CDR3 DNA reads TGCAGTGCACCACAGGGGAATACGCAGTATTTT. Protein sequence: CSAPQGNTQYF.

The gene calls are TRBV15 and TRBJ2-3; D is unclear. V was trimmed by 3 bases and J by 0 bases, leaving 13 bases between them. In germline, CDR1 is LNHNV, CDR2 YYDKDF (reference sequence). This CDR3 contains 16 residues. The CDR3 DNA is TGTGCCACCAGCAGTAGGAAGCGCGCTAGCACAGATACGCAGTATTTT. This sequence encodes CATSSRKRASTDTQYF.

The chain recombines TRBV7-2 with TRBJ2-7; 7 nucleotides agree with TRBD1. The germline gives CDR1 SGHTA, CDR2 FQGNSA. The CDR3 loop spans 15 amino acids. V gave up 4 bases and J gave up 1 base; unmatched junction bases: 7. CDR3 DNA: TGTGCCAGCAGCTCCCCAGGGGGTGGGTCCTACGAGCAGTACTTC. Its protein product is CASSSPGGGSYEQYF. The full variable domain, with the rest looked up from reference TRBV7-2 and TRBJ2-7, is GAGVSQSPSNKVTEKGKDVELRCDPISGHTALYWYRQSLGQGLEFLIYFQGNSAPDKSGLPSDRFSAERTGGSVSTLTIQRTQQEDSAVYLCASSSPGGGSYEQYFGPGTRLTVT.

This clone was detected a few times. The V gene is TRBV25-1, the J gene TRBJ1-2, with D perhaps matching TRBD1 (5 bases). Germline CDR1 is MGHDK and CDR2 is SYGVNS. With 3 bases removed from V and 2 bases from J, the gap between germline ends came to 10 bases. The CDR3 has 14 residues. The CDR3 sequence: CASSEDGGNYGYTF. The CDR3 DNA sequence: TGTGCCAGCAGTGAGGACGGGGGGAACTATGGCTACACCTTC.

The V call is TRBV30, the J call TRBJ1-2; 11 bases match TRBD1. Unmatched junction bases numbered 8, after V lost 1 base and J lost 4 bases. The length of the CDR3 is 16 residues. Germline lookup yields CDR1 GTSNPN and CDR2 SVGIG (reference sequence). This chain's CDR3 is CAWSAGQGVYGYGYTF. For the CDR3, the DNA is TGTGCCTGGAGTGCGGGACAGGGGGTTTATGGCTATGGCTACACCTTC.

CDR3 sequence reads: CASSDANHRDIDTQYF. Written as DNA, the CDR3 is TGTGCCAGCAGTGACGCGAACCACAGGGACATAGATACGCAGTATTTT. V is TRBV28 and J is TRBJ2-3; maybe TRBD1 (6 bases). CDR1 is MDHEN, CDR2 SYDVKM, per germline. Trimming shortened V by 5 bases and J by 5 bases, and 20 bases separated the two germline ends. This CDR3 has 16 amino acids. Looking up the rest from reference TRBV28 and TRBJ2-3 gives the full variable domain: DVKVTQSSRYLVKRTGEKVFLECVQDMDHENMFWYRQDPGLGLRLIYFSYDVKMKEKGDIPEGYSVSREKKERFSLILESASTNQTSMYLCASSDANHRDIDTQYFGPGTRLTVL.

CDR3 bases: TGTGCCAGCAGCAAAGAGGGCAGGGGGCACCGCCGAGGTCAGCCCCAGCATTTT. Amino acids: CASSKEGRGHRRGQPQHF. The chain combines TRBV21-1 with TRBJ1-5; the D segment call TRBD1 is taken from the table without a DNA check. TRBV21-1 is an annotated pseudogene. The CDR3 has 18 amino acids.

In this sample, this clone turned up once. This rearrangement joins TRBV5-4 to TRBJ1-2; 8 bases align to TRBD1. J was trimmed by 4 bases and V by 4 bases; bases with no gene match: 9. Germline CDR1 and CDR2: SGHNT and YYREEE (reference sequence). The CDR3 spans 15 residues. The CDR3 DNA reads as TGTGCCAGCAGCATCGACAGGGGAAGGGCCTATGGCTACACCTTC. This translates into CASSIDRGRAYGYTF.

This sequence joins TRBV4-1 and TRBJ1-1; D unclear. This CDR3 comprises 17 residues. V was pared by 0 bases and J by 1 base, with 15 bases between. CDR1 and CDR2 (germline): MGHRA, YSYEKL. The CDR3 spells CASSQERSEFRNTEAFF. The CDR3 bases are TGCGCCAGCAGCCAAGAAAGGAGTGAGTTCCGGAACACTGAAGCTTTCTTT.

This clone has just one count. The CDR3 is CASSPADNQETQYF. Written as DNA, the CDR3 is TGTGCCAGCTCACCCGCGGACAACCAAGAGACCCAGTACTTC. The genes are TRBV18 and TRBJ2-5; TRBD1 is a possible D gene (5 bases). Germline values: CDR1 KGHSH, CDR2 LQKENI. The CDR3 length is 14 residues. The V and J ends lost 3 bases and 0 bases respectively, with 8 bases between them.

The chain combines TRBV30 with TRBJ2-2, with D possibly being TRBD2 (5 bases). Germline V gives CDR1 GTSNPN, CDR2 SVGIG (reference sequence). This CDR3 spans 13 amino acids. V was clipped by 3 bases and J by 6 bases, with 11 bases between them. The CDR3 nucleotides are TGTGCCTGGAGGGGTACTAGTGCCGGGGAGCTGTTTTTT. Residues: CAWRGTSAGELFF.

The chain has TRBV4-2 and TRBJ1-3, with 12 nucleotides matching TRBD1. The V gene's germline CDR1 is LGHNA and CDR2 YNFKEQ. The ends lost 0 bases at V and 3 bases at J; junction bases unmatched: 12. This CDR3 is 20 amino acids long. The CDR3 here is CASSQDPPTGQGARGNTIYF. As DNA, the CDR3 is TGTGCCAGCAGCCAAGATCCCCCCACGGGACAGGGGGCGCGTGGAAACACCATATATTTT.

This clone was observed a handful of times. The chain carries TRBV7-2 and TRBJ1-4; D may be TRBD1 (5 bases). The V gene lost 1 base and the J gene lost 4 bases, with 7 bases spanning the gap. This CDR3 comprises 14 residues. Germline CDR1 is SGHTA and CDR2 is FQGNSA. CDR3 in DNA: TGTGCCAGCAGCTTAGGGGGCCTTAATGAAAAACTGTTTTTT. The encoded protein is CASSLGGLNEKLFF. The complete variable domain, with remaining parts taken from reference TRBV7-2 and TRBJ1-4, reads GAGVSQSPSNKVTEKGKDVELRCDPISGHTALYWYRQSLGQGLEFLIYFQGNSAPDKSGLPSDRFSAERTGGSVSTLTIQRTQQEDSAVYLCASSLGGLNEKLFFGSGTQLSVL.

The CDR3 loop reads CASRPPGLAGESSYEQYF. In DNA form, the CDR3 reads TGTGCCAGCAGACCTCCGGGACTAGCGGGAGAAAGCTCCTACGAGCAGTACTTC. V and J are TRBV28 and TRBJ2-7; TRBD2 matches 14 bases. Trimming cost V 6 bases and J 0 bases; bases outside gene matches: 10. Germline assignment: CDR1 MDHEN and CDR2 SYDVKM. The CDR3 spans 18 residues.

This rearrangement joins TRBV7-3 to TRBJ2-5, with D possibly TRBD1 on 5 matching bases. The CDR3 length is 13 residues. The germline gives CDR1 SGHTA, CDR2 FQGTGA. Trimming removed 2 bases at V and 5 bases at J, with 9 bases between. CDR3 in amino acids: CASSLARGETQYF. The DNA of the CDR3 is TGTGCCAGCAGCTTAGCAAGGGGTGAGACCCAGTACTTC.

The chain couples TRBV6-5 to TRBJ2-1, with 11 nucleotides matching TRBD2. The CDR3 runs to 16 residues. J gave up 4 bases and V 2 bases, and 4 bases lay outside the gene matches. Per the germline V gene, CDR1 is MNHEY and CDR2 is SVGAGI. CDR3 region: CASSYTSGSSYNEQFF. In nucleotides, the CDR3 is TGTGCCAGCAGTTACACTAGCGGGAGCTCTTACAATGAGCAGTTCTTC.

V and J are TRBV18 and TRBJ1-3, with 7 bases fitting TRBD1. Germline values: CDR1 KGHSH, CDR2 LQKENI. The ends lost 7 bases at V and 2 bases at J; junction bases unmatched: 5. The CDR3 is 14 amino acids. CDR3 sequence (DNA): TGTGCCAGCTTACTCCAGGGGGCTGGAAACACCATATATTTT. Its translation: CASLLQGAGNTIYF. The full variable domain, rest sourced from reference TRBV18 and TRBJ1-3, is NAGVMQNPRHLVRRRGQEARLRCSPMKGHSHVYWYRQLPEEGLKFMVYLQKENIIDESGMPKERFSAEFPKEGPSILRIQQVVRGDSAAYFCASLLQGAGNTIYFGEGSWLTVV.

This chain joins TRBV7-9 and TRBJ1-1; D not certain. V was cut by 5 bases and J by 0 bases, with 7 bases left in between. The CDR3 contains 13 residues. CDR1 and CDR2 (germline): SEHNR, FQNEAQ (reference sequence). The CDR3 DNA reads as TGTGCCAGCAGCCCGAACATGAACACTGAAGCTTTCTTT. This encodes CASSPNMNTEAFF. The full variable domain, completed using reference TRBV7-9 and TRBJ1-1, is DTGVSQNPRHKITKRGQNVTFRCDPISEHNRLYWYRQTLGQGPEFLTYFQNEAQLEKSRLLSDRFSAERPKGSFSTLEIQRTEQGDSAMYLCASSPNMNTEAFFGQGTRLTVV.